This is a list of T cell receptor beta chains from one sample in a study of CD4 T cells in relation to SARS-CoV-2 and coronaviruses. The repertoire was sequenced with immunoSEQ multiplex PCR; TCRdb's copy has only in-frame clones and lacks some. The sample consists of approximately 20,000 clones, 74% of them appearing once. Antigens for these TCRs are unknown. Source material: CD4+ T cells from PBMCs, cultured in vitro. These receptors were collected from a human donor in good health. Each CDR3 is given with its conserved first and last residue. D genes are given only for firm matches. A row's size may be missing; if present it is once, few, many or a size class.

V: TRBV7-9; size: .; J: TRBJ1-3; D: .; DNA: TGTGCCAGCAGCACCATGACAGTTCCAAACACCATATATTTT; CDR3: CASSTMTVPNTIYF
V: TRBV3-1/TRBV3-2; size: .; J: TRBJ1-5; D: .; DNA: TGTGCCAGCAGCCAAAGTCCAGGAGAGGAGGCCCAGCATTTT; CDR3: CASSQSPGEEAQHF
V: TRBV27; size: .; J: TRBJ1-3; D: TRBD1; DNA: TGTGCCAGCAGTTTGACAGGGGGAAGCTCTGGAAACACCATATATTTT; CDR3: CASSLTGGSSGNTIYF
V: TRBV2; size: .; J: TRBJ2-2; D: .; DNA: TGTGCCAGCAGGAGGGACGGGAACACCGGGGAGCTGTTTTTT; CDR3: CASRRDGNTGELFF
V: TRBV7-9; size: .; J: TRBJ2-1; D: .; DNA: TGTGCCAGCAGCTTAGGAAGTACACAGGGTGATGAGCAGTTCTTC; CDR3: CASSLGSTQGDEQFF
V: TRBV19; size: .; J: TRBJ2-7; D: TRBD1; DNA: TGTGCCACTAGGGACAGATACGAGCAGTACTTC; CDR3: CATRDRYEQYF
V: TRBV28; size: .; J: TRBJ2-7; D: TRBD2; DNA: TGTGCCAGCGAGACTAGCGGGTTCTCCTACGAGCAGTACTTC; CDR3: CASETSGFSYEQYF
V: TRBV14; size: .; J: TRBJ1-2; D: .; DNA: TGTGCCAGCAGCCCTCAGATTTTGCGTGGCTACACCTTC; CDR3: CASSPQILRGYTF
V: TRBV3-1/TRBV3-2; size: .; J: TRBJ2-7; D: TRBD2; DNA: TGTGCCAGCAGCCAAGAGTTTTTAGCGGGAGCCACCTCCTACGAGCAGTACTTC; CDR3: CASSQEFLAGATSYEQYF
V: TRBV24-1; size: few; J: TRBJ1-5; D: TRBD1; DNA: TGTGCCACCAGCGGACAGGGAGATCAGCCCCAGCATTTT; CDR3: CATSGQGDQPQHF
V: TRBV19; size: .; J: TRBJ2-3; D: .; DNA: TGTGCCAGTAGTCCCCCCGTCCGGGGAGATACGCAGTATTTT; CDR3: CASSPPVRGDTQYF
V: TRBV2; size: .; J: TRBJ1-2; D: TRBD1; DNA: TGTGCCAGCAGGCCCGGGACAGGGGACTATGGCTACACCTTC; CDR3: CASRPGTGDYGYTF
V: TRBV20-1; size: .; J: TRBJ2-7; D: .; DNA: TGCAGTGCTCAGAGGGACGAGCAGTACTTC; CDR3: CSAQRDEQYF
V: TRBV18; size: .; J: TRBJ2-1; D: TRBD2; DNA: TGTGCCAGCTCACCCTTAGCGGGAGTAGACCCGAGCCCCTACAATGAGCAGTTCTTC; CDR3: CASSPLAGVDPSPYNEQFF
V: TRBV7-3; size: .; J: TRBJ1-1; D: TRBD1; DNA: TGTGCCAGCAGCCTGGACAGGGGGGCTGAAGCTTTCTTT; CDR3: CASSLDRGAEAFF
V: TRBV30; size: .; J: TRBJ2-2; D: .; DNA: TGTGCCTGGAGCGGGACCGGGGAGCTGTTTTTT; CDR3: CAWSGTGELFF
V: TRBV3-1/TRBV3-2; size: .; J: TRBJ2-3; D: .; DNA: TGTGCCAGCAGCCAAGATCTAACTCCCTTCACAGATACGCAGTATTTT; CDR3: CASSQDLTPFTDTQYF
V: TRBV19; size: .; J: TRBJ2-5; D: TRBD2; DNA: TGTGCCAGTAGTAAGGGACTAGCGGGAGGCCCACAAGAGACCCAGTACTTC; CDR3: CASSKGLAGGPQETQYF
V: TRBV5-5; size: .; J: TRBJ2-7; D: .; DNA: TGTGCCAGCACCCAGGGTGAGGGGTTGTTCTACGAGCAGTACTTC; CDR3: CASTQGEGLFYEQYF
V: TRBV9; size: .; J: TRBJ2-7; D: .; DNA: TGTGCCAGCAGCGCCGGGGACGACTACGAGCAGTACTTC; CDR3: CASSAGDDYEQYF
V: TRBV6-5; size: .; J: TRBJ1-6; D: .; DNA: TGTGCCAGCAGTTATCGGGGTGTTTCACCCCTCCACTTT; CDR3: CASSYRGVSPLHF
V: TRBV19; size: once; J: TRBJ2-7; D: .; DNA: TGTGCCAGTAGTGAACCACGCACCTACGAGCAGTACTTC; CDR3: CASSEPRTYEQYF
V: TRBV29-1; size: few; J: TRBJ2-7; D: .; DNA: TGCAGCGTGGGGTTGGTGGATGGTGGCTACGAGCAGTACTTC; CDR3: CSVGLVDGGYEQYF
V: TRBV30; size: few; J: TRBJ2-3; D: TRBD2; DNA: TGTGCCTGGAGTGTACTAAGGGGACTAGAGCGGAACACAGATACGCAGTATTTT; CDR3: CAWSVLRGLERNTDTQYF
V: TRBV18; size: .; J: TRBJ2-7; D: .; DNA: TGTGCCAGCTCCCCGGGGGCGCGTTTCGAGCAGTACTTC; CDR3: CASSPGARFEQYF
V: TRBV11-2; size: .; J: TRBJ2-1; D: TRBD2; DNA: TGTGCCAGCAGCTTAGTCGTGGGGACTAGGCGTAATGAGCAGTTCTTC; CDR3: CASSLVVGTRRNEQFF
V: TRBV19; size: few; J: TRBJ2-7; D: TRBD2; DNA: TGTGCCAGTAGTACCGAGGGACTAGCGGGGGGCCTCTCCTACGAGCAGTACTTC; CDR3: CASSTEGLAGGLSYEQYF
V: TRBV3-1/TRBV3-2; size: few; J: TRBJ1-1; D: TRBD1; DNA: TGTGCCAGCAGCCATGCTGACAGGGGGGTGTTGGCTTTCTTT; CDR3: CASSHADRGVLAFF
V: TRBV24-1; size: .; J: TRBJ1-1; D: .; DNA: TGTGCCACCAGTGATTTGGGGGGAACTGAAGCTTTCTTT; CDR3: CATSDLGGTEAFF
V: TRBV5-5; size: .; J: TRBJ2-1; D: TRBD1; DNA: TGTGCCAGCAGCAAGGGACAGGACGGGGATGAGCAGTTCTTC; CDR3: CASSKGQDGDEQFF
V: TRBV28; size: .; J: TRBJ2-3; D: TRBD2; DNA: TGTGCCAGCAGTTTATCCTCTCTAGCGGCCACCTTCACAGATACGCAGTATTTT; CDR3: CASSLSSLAATFTDTQYF
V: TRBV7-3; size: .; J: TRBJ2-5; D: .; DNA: TGTGCCAGCAGCTTACGGGCGGGCCGACAAGAGACCCAGTACTTC; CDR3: CASSLRAGRQETQYF
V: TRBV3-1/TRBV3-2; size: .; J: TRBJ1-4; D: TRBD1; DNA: TGTGCCAGCAGTCTTAAGGGGGCCGGTAATGAAAAACTGTTTTTT; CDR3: CASSLKGAGNEKLFF
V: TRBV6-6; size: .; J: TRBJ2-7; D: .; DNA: TGTGCCAGCAGGCCAAGCAAGGGAAGTCGCCTCAACGAGCAGTACTTC; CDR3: CASRPSKGSRLNEQYF
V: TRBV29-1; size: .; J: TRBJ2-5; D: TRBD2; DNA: TGCAGCACACGACGTAGCGGGGAGACCCAGTACTTC; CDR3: CSTRRSGETQYF
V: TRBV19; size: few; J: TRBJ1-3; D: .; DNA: TGTGCCACACGAAAGAGCTCTGGAAACACCATATATTTT; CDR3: CATRKSSGNTIYF
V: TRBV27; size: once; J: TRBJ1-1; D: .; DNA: TGTGCCAGCAGGGGAACCTCCGGCCACCCGAACACTGAAGCTTTCTTT; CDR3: CASRGTSGHPNTEAFF
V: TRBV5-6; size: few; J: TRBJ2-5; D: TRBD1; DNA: TGTGCCAGCAGCTCCGGGACAGCCGCAAGAGAGACCCAGTACTTC; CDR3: CASSSGTAARETQYF
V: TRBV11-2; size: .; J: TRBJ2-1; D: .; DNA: TGTGCCAGCAGCTTAGTCTCCCTCAATGAGCAGTTCTTC; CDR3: CASSLVSLNEQFF
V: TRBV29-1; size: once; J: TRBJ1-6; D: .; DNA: TGCAGCGTTAAACTCGGGGATTCACCCCTCCACTTT; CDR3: CSVKLGDSPLHF